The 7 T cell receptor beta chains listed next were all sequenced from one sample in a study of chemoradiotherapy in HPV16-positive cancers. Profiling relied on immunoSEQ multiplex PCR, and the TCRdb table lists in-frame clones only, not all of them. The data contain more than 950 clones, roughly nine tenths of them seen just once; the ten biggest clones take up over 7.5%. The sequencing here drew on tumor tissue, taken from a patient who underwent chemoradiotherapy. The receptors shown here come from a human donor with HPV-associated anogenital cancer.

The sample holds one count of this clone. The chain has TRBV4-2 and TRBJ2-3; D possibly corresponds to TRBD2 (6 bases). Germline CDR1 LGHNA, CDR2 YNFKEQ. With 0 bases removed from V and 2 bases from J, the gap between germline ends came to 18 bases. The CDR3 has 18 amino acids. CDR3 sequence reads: CASSQDLRTIGFTDTQYF. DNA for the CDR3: TGTGCCAGCAGCCAAGATTTGCGGACTATCGGGTTCACAGATACGCAGTATTTT.

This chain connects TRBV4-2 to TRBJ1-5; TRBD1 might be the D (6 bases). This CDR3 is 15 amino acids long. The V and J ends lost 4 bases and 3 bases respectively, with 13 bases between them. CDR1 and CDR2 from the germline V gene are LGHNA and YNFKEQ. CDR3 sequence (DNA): TGTGCCAGCAGCCGGTACCGGGACAACAATCAGCCCCAGCATTTT. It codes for CASSRYRDNNQPQHF.

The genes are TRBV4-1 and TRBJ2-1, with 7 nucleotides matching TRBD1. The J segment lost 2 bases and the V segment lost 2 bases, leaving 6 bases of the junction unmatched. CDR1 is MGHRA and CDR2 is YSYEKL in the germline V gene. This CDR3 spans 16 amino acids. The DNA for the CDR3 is TGCGCCAGCAGCCAACTCGGACAGGTAACCTACAATGAGCAGTTCTTC. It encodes CASSQLGQVTYNEQFF.

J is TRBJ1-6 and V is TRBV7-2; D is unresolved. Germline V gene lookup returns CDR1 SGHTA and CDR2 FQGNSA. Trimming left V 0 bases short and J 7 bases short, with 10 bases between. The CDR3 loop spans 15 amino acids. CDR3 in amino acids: CASSLAALGNSPLHF. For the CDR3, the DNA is TGTGCCAGCAGCTTAGCGGCGTTAGGAAATTCACCCCTCCACTTT.

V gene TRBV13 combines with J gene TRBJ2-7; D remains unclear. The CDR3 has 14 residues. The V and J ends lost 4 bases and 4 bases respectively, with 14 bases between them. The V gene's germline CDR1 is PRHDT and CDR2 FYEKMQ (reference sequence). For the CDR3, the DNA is TGTGCCAGCAGCTCTCGGTCGGATAATTACGAGCAGTACTTC. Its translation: CASSSRSDNYEQYF.

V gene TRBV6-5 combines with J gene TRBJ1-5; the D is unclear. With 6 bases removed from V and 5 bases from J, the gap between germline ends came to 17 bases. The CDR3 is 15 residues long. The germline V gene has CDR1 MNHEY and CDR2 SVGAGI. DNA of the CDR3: TGTGCCAGCAGCAGGACGTCCTTCGGGGATCAGCCCCAGCATTTT. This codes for CASSRTSFGDQPQHF.

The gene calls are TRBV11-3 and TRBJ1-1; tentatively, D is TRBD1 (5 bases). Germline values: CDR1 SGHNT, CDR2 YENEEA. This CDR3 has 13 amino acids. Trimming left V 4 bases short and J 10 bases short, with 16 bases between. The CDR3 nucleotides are TGTGCCAGCAGCTATTCGGCGGGGGGGGGAGCTTTCTTT. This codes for CASSYSAGGGAFF. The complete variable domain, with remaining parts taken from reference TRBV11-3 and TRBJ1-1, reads EAGVVQSPRYKIIEKKQPVAFWCNPISGHNTLYWYLQNLGQGPELLIRYENEEAVDDSQLPKDRFSAERLKGVDSTLKIQPAELGDSAVYLCASSYSAGGGAFFGQGTRLTVV.